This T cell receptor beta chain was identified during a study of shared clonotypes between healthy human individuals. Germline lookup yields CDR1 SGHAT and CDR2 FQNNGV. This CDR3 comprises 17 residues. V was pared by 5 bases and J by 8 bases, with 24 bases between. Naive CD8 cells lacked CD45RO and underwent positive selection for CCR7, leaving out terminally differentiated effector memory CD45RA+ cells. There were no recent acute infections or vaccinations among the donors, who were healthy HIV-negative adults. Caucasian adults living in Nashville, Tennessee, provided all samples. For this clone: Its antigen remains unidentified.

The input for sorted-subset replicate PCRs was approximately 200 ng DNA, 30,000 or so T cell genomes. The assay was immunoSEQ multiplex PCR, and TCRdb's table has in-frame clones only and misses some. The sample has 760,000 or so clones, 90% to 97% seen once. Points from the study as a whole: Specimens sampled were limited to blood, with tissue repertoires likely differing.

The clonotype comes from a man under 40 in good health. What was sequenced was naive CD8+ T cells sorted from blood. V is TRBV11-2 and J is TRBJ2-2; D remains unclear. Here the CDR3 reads CASSPSRGVNTPGELFF. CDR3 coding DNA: TGTGCCAGCAGCCCGAGCCGAGGAGTCAACACACCGGGGGAGCTGTTTTTT.